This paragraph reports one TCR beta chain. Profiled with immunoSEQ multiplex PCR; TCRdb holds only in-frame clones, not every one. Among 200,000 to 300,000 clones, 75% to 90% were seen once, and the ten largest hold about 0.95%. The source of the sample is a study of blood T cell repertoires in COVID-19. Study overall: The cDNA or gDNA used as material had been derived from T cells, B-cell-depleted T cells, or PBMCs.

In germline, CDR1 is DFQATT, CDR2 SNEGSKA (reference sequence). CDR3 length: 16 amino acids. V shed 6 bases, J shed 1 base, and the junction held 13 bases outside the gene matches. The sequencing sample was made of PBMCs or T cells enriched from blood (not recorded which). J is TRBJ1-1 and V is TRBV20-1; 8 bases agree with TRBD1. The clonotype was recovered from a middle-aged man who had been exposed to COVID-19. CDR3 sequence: CSASRGQGYANTEAFF. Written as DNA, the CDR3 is TGCAGTGCAAGTAGAGGACAGGGTTATGCGAACACTGAAGCTTTCTTT.